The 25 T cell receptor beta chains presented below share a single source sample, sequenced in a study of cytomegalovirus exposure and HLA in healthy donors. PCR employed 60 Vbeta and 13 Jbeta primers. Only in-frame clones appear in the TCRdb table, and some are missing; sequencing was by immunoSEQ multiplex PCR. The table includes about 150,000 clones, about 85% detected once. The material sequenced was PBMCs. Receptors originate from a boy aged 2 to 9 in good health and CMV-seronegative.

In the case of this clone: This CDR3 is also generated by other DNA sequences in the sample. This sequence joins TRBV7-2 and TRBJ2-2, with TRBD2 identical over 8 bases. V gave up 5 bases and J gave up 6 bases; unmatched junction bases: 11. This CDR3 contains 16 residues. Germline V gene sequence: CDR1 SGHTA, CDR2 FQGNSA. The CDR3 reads CASSLLRTSLSGELFF. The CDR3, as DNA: TGTGCCAGCAGCCTACTTAGGACTAGCCTTTCCGGGGAGCTGTTTTTT.

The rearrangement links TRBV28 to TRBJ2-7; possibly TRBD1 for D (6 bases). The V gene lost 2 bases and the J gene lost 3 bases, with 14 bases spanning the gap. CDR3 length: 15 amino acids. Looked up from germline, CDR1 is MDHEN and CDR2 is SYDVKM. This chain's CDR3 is CASSLPGDYIYEQYF. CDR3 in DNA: TGTGCCAGCAGTTTACCAGGGGATTACATCTACGAGCAGTACTTC.

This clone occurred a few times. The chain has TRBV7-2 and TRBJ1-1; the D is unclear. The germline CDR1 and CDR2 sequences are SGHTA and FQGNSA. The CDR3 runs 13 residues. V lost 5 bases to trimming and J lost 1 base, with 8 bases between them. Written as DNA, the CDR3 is TGTGCCAGCAGCATCCAGCGGAACACTGAAGCTTTCTTT. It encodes CASSIQRNTEAFF.

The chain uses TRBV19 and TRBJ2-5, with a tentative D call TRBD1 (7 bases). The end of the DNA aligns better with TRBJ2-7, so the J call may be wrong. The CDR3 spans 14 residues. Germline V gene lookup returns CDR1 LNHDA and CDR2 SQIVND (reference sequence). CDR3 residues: CASSMTGTSYEQYF. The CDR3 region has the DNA TGTGCCAGTAGTATGACAGGGACTTCTTACGAGCAGTACTTC.

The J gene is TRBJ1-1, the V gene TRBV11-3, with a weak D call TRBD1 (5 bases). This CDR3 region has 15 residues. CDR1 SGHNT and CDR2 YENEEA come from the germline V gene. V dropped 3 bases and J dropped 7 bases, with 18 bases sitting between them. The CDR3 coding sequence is TGTGCCAGCAGCTTCGGGGCGCGGTGGGGGGGTGAAGCTTTCTTT. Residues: CASSFGARWGGEAFF.

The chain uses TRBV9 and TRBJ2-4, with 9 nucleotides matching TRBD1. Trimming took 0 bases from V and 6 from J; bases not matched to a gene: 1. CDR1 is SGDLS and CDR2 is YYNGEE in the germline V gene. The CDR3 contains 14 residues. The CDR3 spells CASSVGQGGNIQYF. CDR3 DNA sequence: TGTGCCAGCAGCGTAGGACAGGGGGGAAACATTCAGTACTTC.

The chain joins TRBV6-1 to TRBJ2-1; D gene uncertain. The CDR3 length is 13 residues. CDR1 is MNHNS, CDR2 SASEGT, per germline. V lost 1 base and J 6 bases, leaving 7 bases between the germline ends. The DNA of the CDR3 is TGTGCCAGCAGTGAAGACGCGGTCAATGAGCAGTTCTTC. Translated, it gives CASSEDAVNEQFF.

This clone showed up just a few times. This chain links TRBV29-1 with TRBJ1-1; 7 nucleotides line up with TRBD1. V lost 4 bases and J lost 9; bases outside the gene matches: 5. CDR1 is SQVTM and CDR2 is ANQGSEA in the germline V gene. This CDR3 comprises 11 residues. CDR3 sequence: CSVGADRKAFF. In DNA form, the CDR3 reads TGCAGCGTTGGGGCGGACAGGAAAGCTTTCTTT.

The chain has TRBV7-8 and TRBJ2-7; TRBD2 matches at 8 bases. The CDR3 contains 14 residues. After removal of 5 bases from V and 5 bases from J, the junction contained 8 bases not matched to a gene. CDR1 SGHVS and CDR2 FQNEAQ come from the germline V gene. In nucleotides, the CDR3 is TGTGCCAGCAGCCCCGGGGGGGGGATCCACGAGCAGTACTTC. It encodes CASSPGGGIHEQYF.

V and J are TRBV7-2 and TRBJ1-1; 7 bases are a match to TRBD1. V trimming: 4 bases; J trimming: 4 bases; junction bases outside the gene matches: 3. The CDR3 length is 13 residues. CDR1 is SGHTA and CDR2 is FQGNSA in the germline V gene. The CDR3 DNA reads TGTGCCAGCAGCTGGGGACAGAGCACTGAAGCTTTCTTT. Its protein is CASSWGQSTEAFF. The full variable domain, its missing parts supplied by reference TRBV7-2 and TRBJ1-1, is GAGVSQSPSNKVTEKGKDVELRCDPISGHTALYWYRQSLGQGLEFLIYFQGNSAPDKSGLPSDRFSAERTGGSVSTLTIQRTQQEDSAVYLCASSWGQSTEAFFGQGTRLTVV.

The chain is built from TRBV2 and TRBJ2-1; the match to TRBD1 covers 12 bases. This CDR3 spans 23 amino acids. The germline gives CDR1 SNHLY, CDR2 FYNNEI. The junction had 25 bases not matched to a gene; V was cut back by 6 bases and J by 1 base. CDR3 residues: CASRSVPGQGASGQRASYNEQFF. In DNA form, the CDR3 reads TGTGCCAGCAGGAGCGTGCCGGGACAGGGGGCCTCGGGACAACGGGCGTCCTACAATGAGCAGTTCTTC.

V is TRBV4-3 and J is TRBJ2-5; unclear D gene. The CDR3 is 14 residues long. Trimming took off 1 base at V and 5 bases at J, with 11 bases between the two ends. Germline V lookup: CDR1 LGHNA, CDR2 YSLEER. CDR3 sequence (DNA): TGCGCCAGCAGCCAAGGCGGCTCTTCGGAGACCCAGTACTTC. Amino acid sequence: CASSQGGSSETQYF.

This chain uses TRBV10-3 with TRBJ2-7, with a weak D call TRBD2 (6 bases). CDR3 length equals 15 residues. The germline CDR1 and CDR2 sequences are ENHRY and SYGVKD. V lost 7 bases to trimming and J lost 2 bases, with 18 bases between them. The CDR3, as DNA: TGTGCCATCACCCCGGGTGGGACTGGTACCTACGAGCAGTACTTC. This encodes CAITPGGTGTYEQYF.

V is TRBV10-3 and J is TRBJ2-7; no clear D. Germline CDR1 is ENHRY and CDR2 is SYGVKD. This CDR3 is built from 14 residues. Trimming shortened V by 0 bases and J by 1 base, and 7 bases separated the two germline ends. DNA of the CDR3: TGTGCCATCAGTGAGTCAACGGGTTCCTACGAGCAGTACTTC. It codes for CAISESTGSYEQYF.

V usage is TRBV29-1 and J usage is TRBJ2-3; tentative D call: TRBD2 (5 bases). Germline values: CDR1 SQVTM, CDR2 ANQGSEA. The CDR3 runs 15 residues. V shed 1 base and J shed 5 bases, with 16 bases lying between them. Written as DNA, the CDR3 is TGCAGCGTTGAAGCCGCCCGGGGAAAGGGAGATACGCAGTATTTT. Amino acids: CSVEAARGKGDTQYF.

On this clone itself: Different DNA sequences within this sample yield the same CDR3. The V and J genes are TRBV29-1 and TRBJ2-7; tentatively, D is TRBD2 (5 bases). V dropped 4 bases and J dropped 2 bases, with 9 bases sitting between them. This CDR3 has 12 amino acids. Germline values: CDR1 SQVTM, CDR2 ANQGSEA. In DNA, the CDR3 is TGCAGCGTTGCAAGCGGCGCCTACGAGCAGTACTTC. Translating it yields CSVASGAYEQYF.

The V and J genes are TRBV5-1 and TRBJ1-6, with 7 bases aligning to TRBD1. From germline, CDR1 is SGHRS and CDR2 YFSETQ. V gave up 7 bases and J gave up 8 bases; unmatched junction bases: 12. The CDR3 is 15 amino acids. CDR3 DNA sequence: TGCGCCAGCCAAAAGACAGGGAACGCAGATTCACCCCTCCACTTT. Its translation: CASQKTGNADSPLHF.

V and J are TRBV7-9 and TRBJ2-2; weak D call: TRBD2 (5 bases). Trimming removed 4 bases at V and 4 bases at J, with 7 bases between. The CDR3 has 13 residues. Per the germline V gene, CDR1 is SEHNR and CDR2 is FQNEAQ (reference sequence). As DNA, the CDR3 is TGTGCCAGCAGCTACAGCGGCACCGGGGAGCTGTTTTTT. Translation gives CASSYSGTGELFF.

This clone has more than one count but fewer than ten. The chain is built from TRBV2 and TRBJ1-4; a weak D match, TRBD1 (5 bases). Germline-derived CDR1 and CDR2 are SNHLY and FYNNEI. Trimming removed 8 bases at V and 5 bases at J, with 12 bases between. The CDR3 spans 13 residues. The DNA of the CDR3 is TGTGCCAGCTCGGGGGACTGGAATGAAAAACTGTTTTTT. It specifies CASSGDWNEKLFF. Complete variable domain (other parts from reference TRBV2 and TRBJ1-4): EPEVTQTPSHQVTQMGQEVILRCVPISNHLYFYWYRQILGQKVEFLVSFYNNEISEKSEIFDDQFSVERPDGSNFTLKIRSTKLEDSAMYFCASSGDWNEKLFFGSGTQLSVL.

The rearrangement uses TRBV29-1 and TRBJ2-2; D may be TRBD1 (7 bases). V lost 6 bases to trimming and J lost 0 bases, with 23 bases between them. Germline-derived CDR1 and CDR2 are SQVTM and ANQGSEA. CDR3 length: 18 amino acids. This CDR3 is CSVSAGTEMTSNTGELFF. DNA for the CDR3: TGCAGCGTATCGGCGGGGACAGAAATGACTTCGAACACCGGGGAGCTGTTTTTT.

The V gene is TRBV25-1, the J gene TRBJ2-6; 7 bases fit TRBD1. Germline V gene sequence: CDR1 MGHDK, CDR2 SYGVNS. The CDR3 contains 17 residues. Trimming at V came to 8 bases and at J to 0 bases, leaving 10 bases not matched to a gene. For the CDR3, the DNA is TGTGCCAGCGAAGGACAGGAGACACACTCTGGGGCCAACGTCCTGACTTTC. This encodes CASEGQETHSGANVLTF. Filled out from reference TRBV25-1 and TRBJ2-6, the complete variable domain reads EADIYQTPRYLVIGTGKKITLECSQTMGHDKMYWYQQDPGMELHLIHYSYGVNSTEKGDLSSESTVSRIRTEHFPLTLESARPSHTSQYLCASEGQETHSGANVLTFGAGSRLTVL.

This CDR3 is CASSYDRAETEAFF. The CDR3 DNA sequence: TGTGCCAGCAGTTACGACAGGGCGGAGACTGAAGCTTTCTTT. The chain has TRBV6-5 and TRBJ1-1, with 7 nucleotides matching TRBD1. From germline, CDR1 is MNHEY and CDR2 SVGAGI. The J segment lost 5 bases and the V segment lost 2 bases, leaving 5 bases of the junction unmatched. CDR3 length: 14 amino acids.

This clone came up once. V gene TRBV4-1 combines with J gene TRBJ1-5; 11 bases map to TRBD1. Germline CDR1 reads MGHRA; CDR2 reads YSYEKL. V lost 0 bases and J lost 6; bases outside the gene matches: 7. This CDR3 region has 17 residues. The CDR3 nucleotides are TGCGCCAGCAGCCAAGACCCGGACAGGGGGCATCGTCAGCCCCAGCATTTT. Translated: CASSQDPDRGHRQPQHF.

CDR3 amino acids: CASSSLTSASYEQYF. The CDR3 DNA follows: TGTGCCAGCAGCTCCTTAACCAGCGCCTCCTACGAGCAGTACTTC. The gene calls are TRBV7-2 and TRBJ2-7, with D hard to call. V lost 4 bases to trimming and J lost 0 bases, with 13 bases between them. Germline V gives CDR1 SGHTA, CDR2 FQGNSA. The CDR3 spans 15 residues.

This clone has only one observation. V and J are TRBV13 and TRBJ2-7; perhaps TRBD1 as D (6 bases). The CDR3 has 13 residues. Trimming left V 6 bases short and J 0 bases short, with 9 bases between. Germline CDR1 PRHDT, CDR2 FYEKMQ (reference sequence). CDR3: CASSLDSSYEQYF. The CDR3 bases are TGTGCCAGCAGTTTGGACAGCTCCTACGAGCAGTACTTC.